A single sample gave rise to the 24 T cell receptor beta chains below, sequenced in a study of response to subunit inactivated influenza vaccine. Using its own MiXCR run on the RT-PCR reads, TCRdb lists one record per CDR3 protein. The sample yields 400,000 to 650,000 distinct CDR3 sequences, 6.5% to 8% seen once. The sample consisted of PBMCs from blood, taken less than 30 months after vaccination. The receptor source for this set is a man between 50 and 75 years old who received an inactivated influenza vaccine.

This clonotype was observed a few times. The CDR3 sequence: CASSRGVEETQYF. The CDR3 region has the DNA TGTGCCAGCAGTAGGGGGGTGGAAGAGACCCAGTACTTC. The chain recombines TRBV7-3 with TRBJ2-5; D possibly uses TRBD1 or TRBD2 (6 bases each). This CDR3 spans 13 amino acids. V shed 6 bases and J shed 3 bases, with 11 bases lying between them. CDR1 and CDR2 from the germline V gene are SGHTA and FQGTGA.

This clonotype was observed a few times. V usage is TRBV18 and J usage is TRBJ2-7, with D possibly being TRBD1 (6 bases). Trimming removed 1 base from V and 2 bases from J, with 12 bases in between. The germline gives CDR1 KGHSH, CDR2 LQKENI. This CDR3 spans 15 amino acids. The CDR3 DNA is TGTGCCAGCTCACCACTAGGGGGAGACGCCTACGAGCAGTACTTC. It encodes CASSPLGGDAYEQYF.

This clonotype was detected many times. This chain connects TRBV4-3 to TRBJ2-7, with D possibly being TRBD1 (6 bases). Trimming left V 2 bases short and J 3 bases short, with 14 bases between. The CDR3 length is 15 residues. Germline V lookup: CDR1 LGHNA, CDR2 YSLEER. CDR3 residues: CASSQHRVGVYEQYF. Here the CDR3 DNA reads TGCGCCAGCAGCCAACACAGGGTTGGGGTCTACGAGCAGTACTTC.

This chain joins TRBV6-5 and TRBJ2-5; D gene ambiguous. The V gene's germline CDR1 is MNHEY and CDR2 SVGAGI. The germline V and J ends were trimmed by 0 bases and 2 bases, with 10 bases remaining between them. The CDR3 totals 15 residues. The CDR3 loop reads CASSYSLSVQETQYF. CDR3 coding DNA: TGTGCCAGCAGTTACTCGTTGTCCGTACAAGAGACCCAGTACTTC.

CDR3 nucleotides: TGTGCCAGCAGCATTGGCGTAGGGGGCACTGAAGCTTTCTTT. As protein: CASSIGVGGTEAFF. The chain joins TRBV5-6 to TRBJ1-1; possible D gene TRBD1, 6 bases. The germline V gene encodes CDR1 SGHDT and CDR2 YYEEEE. Between the trimmed V and J ends, which lost 4 bases and 4 bases, there was a span of 14 bases. The length of the CDR3 is 14 residues.

The CDR3: CSGVQGYEQYF. CDR3 nucleotide sequence: TGCAGCGGCGTACAGGGGTACGAGCAGTACTTC. The J gene is TRBJ2-7, the V gene TRBV29-1, with 7 bases lining up with TRBD1. The J segment lost 4 bases and the V segment lost 7 bases, leaving 4 bases of the junction unmatched. The length of the CDR3 is 11 residues. Germline CDR1 SQVTM, CDR2 ANQGSEA.

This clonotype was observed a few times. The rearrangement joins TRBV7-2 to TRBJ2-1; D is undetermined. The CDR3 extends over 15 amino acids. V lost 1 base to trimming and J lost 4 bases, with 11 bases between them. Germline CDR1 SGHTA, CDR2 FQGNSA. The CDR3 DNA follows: TGTGCCAGCAGCTTAGGTGGCGCCCGATACAATGAGCAGTTCTTC. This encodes CASSLGGARYNEQFF.

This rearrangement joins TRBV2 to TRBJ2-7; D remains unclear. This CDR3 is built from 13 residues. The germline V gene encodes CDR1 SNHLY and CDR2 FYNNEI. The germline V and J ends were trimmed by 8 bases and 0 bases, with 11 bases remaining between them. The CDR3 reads CASEGRTSYEQYF. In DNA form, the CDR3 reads TGTGCCAGCGAAGGACGGACCTCCTACGAGCAGTACTTC.

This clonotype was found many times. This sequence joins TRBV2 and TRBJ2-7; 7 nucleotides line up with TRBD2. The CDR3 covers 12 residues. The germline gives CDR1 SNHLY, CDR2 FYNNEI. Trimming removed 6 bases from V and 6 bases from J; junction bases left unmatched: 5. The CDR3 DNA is TGTGCCAGCAGAGAGACTAGCTCCGAGCAGTACTTC. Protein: CASRETSSEQYF.

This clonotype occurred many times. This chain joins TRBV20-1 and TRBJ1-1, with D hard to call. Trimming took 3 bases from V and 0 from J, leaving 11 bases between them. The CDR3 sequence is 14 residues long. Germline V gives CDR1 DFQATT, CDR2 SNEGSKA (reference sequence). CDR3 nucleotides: TGCAGTGCTAGGGAGGAAGACATGAACACTGAAGCTTTCTTT. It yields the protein CSAREEDMNTEAFF.

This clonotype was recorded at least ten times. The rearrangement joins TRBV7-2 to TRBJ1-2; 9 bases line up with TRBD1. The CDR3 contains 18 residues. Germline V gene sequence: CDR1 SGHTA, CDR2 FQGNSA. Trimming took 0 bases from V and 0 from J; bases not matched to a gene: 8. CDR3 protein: CASSLASGTGSANYGYTF. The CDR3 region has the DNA TGTGCCAGCAGCTTAGCGTCTGGGACAGGGAGTGCTAACTATGGCTACACCTTC.

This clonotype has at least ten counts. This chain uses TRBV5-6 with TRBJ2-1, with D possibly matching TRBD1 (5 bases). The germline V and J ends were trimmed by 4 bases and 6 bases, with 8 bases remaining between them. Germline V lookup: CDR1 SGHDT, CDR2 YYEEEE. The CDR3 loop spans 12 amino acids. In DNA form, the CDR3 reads TGTGCCAGCAGCACCGACAGCAATGAGCAGTTCTTC. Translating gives CASSTDSNEQFF.

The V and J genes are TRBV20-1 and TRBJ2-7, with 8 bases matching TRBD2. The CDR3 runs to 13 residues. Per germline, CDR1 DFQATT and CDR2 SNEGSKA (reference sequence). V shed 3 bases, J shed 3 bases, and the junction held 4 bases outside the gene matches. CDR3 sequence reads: CSASRLAGYEQYF. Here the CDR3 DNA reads TGCAGTGCTAGCCGCCTAGCGGGCTACGAGCAGTACTTC.

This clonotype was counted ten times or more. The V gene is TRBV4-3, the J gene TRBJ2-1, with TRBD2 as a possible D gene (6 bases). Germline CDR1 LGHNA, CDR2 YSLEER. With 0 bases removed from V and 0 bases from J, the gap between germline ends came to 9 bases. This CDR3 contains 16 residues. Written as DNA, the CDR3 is TGCGCCAGCAGCCAAGAAGGAGGGAACTCCTACAATGAGCAGTTCTTC. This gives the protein CASSQEGGNSYNEQFF.

CDR3 nucleotides: TGCAGCGTTGTGGCAGGGAACTACGAGCAGTACTTC. This encodes CSVVAGNYEQYF. The chain uses TRBV29-1 and TRBJ2-7; possibly TRBD1 for D (5 bases). Trimming shortened V by 4 bases and J by 3 bases, and 10 bases separated the two germline ends. There are 12 residues in the CDR3. Germline assignment: CDR1 SQVTM and CDR2 ANQGSEA.

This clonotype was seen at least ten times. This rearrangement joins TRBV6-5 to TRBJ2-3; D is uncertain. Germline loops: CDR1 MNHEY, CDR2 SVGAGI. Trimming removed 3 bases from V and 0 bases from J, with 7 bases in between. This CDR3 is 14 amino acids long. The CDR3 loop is CASSYRGSTDTQYF. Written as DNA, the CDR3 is TGTGCCAGCAGTTATCGCGGAAGCACAGATACGCAGTATTTT.

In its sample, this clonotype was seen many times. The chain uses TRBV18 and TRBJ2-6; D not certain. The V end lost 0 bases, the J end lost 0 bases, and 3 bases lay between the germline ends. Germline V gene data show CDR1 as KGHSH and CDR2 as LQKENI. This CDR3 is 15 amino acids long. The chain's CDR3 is CASSPPRSGANVLTF. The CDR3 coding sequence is TGTGCCAGCTCACCACCCCGCTCTGGGGCCAACGTCCTGACTTTC.

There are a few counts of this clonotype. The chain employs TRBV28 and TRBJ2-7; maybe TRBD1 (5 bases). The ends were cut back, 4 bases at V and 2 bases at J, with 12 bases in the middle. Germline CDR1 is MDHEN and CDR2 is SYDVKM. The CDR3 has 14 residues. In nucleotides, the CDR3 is TGTGCCAGCAGTTATCAGGGAACCCCCTACGAGCAGTACTTC. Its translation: CASSYQGTPYEQYF. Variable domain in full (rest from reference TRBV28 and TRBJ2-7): DVKVTQSSRYLVKRTGEKVFLECVQDMDHENMFWYRQDPGLGLRLIYFSYDVKMKEKGDIPEGYSVSREKKERFSLILESASTNQTSMYLCASSYQGTPYEQYFGPGTRLTVT.

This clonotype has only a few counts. The CDR3 here is CSAGSTGGEQFF. For the CDR3, the DNA is TGCAGTGCTGGCAGTACCGGAGGCGAGCAGTTCTTC. The genes are TRBV20-1 and TRBJ2-1, with D possibly matching TRBD2 (5 bases). The V gene lost 5 bases and the J gene lost 10 bases, with 15 bases spanning the gap. CDR3 size: 12 residues. Germline assignment: CDR1 DFQATT and CDR2 SNEGSKA (reference sequence).

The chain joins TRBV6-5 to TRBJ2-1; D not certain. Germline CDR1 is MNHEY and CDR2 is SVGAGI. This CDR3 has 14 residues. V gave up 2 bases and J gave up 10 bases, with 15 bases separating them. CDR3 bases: TGTGCCAGCAGTTACGAACACCGTCTAGGAGAGCAGTTCTTC. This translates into CASSYEHRLGEQFF.

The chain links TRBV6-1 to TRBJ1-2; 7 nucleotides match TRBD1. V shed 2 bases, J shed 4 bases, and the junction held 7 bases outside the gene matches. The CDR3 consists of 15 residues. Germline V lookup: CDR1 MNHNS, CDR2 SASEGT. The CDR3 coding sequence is TGTGCCAGCAGTGAAACGGGGACAGACTTCTATGGCTACACCTTC. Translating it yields CASSETGTDFYGYTF.

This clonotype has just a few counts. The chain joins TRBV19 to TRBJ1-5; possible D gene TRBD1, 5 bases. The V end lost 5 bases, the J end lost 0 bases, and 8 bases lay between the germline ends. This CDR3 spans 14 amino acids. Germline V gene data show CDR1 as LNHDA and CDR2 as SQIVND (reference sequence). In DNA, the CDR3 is TGTGCCAGTAGTTGGGGGGATAGCAATCAGCCCCAGCATTTT. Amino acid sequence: CASSWGDSNQPQHF.

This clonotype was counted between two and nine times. Here the CDR3 reads CAKESGLDGYTF. DNA for the CDR3: TGTGCCAAGGAGTCGGGGCTAGATGGCTACACCTTC. The V and J genes are TRBV3-1 and TRBJ1-2; TRBD1 is a possible D gene (5 bases). Germline V gives CDR1 LGHDT, CDR2 YNNKEL (reference sequence). V lost 10 bases and J 6 bases, leaving 15 bases between the germline ends. CDR3 length: 12 amino acids.

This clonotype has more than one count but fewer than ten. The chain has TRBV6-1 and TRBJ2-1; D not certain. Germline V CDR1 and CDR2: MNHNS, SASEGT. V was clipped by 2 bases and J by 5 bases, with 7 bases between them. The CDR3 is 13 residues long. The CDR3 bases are TGTGCCAGCAGTGAATTTGTAGACAATGAGCAGTTCTTC. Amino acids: CASSEFVDNEQFF.